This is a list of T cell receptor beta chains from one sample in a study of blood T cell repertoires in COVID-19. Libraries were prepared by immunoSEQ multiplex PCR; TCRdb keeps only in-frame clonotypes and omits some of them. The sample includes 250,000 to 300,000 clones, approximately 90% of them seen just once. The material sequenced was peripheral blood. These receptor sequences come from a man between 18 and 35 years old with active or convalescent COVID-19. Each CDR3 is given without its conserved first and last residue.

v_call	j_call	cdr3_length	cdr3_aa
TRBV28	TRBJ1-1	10	ASGTRFTEAF
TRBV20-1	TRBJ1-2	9	SARTGEGYT
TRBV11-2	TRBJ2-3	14	ASSRVGGGWTDTQY
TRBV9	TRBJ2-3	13	ASSAGLAGGDTQY
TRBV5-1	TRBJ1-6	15	ASSPRERQGANSPLH
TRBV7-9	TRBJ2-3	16	ASSKTSGRARSTDTQY
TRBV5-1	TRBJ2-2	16	ASSLEVTGGNSGGELF
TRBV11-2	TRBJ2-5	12	ASSITRVGETQY
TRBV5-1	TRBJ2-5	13	ASSPPNQGQETQY
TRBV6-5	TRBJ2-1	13	ASSYRGSVYNEQF
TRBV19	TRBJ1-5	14	ASSTQTRATNQPQH